A single sample is the source of the 15 T cell receptor beta chains below, sequenced in a study of post-analysis software for immune sequencing data. Each TCR beta cDNA library carried unique molecular identifiers. TCRdb reprocessed the PCR reads with MiXCR, giving one entry per CDR3 protein. This sample carries some 160,000 distinct CDR3 sequences, under 40% of them seen once, and the ten largest clones take under 30%. The sequencing here drew on blood, taken after autologous hematopoietic stem cell transplantation. These TCRs come from a girl aged 10 to 17 with multiple sclerosis.

CDR3 DNA sequence: TGCAGTGCTAGCCCGACAGGGAACACTGAAGCTTTCTTT. Protein sequence: CSASPTGNTEAFF. The V call is TRBV20-1, the J call TRBJ1-1; perhaps TRBD1 as D (6 bases). CDR1 is DFQATT, CDR2 SNEGSKA, per germline (reference sequence). CDR3 length equals 13 residues. With 3 bases removed from V and 1 base from J, the gap between germline ends came to 9 bases.

This chain uses TRBV20-1 with TRBJ1-1; D uncertain. This CDR3 is built from 12 residues. The germline CDR1 and CDR2 sequences are DFQATT and SNEGSKA (reference sequence). V was cut by 1 base and J by 6 bases, with 9 bases left in between. CDR3 amino acids: CSARGSGAEAFF. CDR3 coding DNA: TGCAGTGCTAGAGGCTCCGGGGCTGAAGCTTTCTTT.

This chain joins TRBV4-1 and TRBJ2-5; D unclear. The CDR3 totals 14 residues. The germline CDR1 and CDR2 sequences are MGHRA and YSYEKL. Trimming took off 0 bases at V and 11 bases at J, with 16 bases between the two ends. This CDR3 is CASSQEFARNEQYF. CDR3 coding DNA: TGCGCCAGCAGCCAAGAGTTTGCGCGCAATGAGCAGTACTTC.

This clonotype was picked up many times. This may be a read error, as it is one base from a much larger clone. The CDR3 here is CASSEGRVAPGERFF. The CDR3 nucleotides are TGTGCCAGCAGTGAAGGCAGGGTGGCGCCCGGGGAGCGGTTTTTT. The genes are TRBV2 and TRBJ2-2; tentatively, D is TRBD1 or TRBD2 (5 bases each). Per the germline V gene, CDR1 is SNHLY and CDR2 is FYNNEI. The CDR3 spans 15 residues.

In its sample, this clonotype was seen a few times. The chain links TRBV6-1 to TRBJ1-2; D is ambiguous. The germline gives CDR1 MNHNS, CDR2 SASEGT. This CDR3 has 12 residues. The V end was cut by 8 bases, the J end by 4 bases, with 11 bases between. The CDR3 DNA is TGTGCCAGCTGGCGGCAGAGCTATGGCTACACCTTC. Protein product: CASWRQSYGYTF.

This clonotype was seen at least ten times. The genes are TRBV6-5 and TRBJ2-5; TRBD2 agrees at 10 bases. CDR3 length: 15 amino acids. Trimming removed 4 bases from V and 1 base from J; junction bases left unmatched: 3. Germline CDR1 is MNHEY and CDR2 is SVGAGI. CDR3 region: CASSSTSGAQETQYF. CDR3 bases: TGTGCCAGCAGTTCCACTAGCGGGGCCCAAGAGACCCAGTACTTC.

This clonotype was seen only a few times. The V call is TRBV12-3 or TRBV12-4, the J call TRBJ2-7, with D possibly called TRBD1 or TRBD2 (5 bases each). The germline V and J ends were trimmed by 7 bases and 0 bases, with 16 bases remaining between them. The length of the CDR3 is 15 residues. CDR3 sequence reads: CASKLGTHSSYEQYF. The CDR3 region has the DNA TGTGCCAGCAAGCTGGGGACGCACAGCTCCTACGAGCAGTACTTC.

The table lists this clonotype with a few counts. This chain joins TRBV7-2 and TRBJ2-5, with TRBD1 matching 10 bases. V was clipped by 6 bases and J by 1 base; unmatched bases: 5. Germline CDR1 and CDR2: SGHTA and FQGNSA. This CDR3 region has 15 residues. The CDR3 loop reads CASRPGQGSQETQYF. The CDR3 bases are TGTGCCAGCAGGCCGGGACAGGGGTCCCAAGAGACCCAGTACTTC. The complete variable domain, with remaining parts taken from reference TRBV7-2 and TRBJ2-5, reads GAGVSQSPSNKVTEKGKDVELRCDPISGHTALYWYRQSLGQGLEFLIYFQGNSAPDKSGLPSDRFSAERTGGSVSTLTIQRTQQEDSAVYLCASRPGQGSQETQYFGPGTRLLVL.

The V and J genes are TRBV7-2 and TRBJ2-7, with 9 nucleotides matching TRBD1. The V segment lost 1 base and the J segment 1 base; nucleotides outside the gene matches: 5. Germline CDR1 reads SGHTA; CDR2 reads FQGNSA. The CDR3 consists of 16 residues. The CDR3 sequence: CASSLEVGTGSYEQYF. The CDR3 region has the DNA TGTGCCAGCAGCTTAGAGGTCGGGACAGGGTCCTACGAGCAGTACTTC.

The chain carries TRBV6-1 and TRBJ2-7, with D perhaps given as TRBD1 or TRBD2 (5 bases each). V was cut by 1 base and J by 1 base, with 14 bases left in between. The CDR3 is made up of 16 amino acids. Germline CDR1 is MNHNS and CDR2 is SASEGT. The CDR3 DNA sequence: TGTGCCAGCAGTGAAGGAGCAGGGACGGAATCCTACGAGCAGTACTTC. Translating it yields CASSEGAGTESYEQYF.

In its sample, this clonotype was seen a few times. This rearrangement joins TRBV29-1 to TRBJ1-2; TRBD1 aligns across 7 bases. Germline CDR1 reads SQVTM; CDR2 reads ANQGSEA. J was trimmed by 7 bases and V by 6 bases; bases with no gene match: 5. The CDR3 spans 11 residues. The CDR3 DNA follows: TGCAGCGTAGAGGGGGCGCTTGGCTACACCTTC. Its translation is CSVEGALGYTF.

V usage is TRBV6-1 and J usage is TRBJ2-4; maybe TRBD1 (5 bases). This CDR3 is built from 16 residues. V was clipped by 2 bases and J by 0 bases, with 11 bases between them. Germline V lookup: CDR1 MNHNS, CDR2 SASEGT. The CDR3 loop is CASSENDRGAKNIQYF. CDR3 DNA sequence: TGTGCCAGCAGTGAAAACGACAGAGGAGCCAAAAACATTCAGTACTTC.

This sequence joins TRBV12-3 or TRBV12-4 and TRBJ2-6; weak D call: TRBD1 (5 bases). This CDR3 region has 22 residues. The V end lost 1 base, the J end lost 0 bases, and 25 bases lay between the germline ends. The CDR3 protein is CASSLDSWLKAGSPSGANVLTF. The CDR3 coding sequence is TGTGCCAGCAGTTTAGATTCGTGGTTAAAGGCAGGGTCACCCTCTGGGGCCAACGTCCTGACTTTC.

This sequence joins TRBV27 and TRBJ2-5, with D perhaps assigned TRBD1 or TRBD2 (5 bases each). V lost 7 bases, J lost 11 bases, and 17 bases lay in between. This CDR3 region has 12 residues. Germline CDR1 MNHEY, CDR2 SMNVEV (reference sequence). The CDR3 nucleotides read TGTGCCAGCACGTCAGGGAATAGGGAGCAGTACTTC. The encoded protein is CASTSGNREQYF.

Ten or more counts support this clonotype. The gene calls are TRBV7-2 and TRBJ2-7, with a weak D call TRBD1 (6 bases). Trimming stripped 4 bases from V and 1 base from J, with 11 bases between. The CDR3 has 14 residues. Germline CDR1 is SGHTA and CDR2 is FQGNSA. The CDR3 nucleotides are TGTGCCAGCAGCTCGAACAGGGCTTCCTACGAGCAGTACTTC. It is translated as CASSSNRASYEQYF.